The sequence of this T cell receptor beta chain was determined in a study of CD8+ T cells in alopecia areata. Treatment described: oral pan-JAK inhibitor, 5-10 mg twice daily. As the sequencing template, cDNA was produced by extracting RNA and reverse transcribing it. This table comes from immunoSEQ multiplex PCR, and its TCRdb copy is limited to in-frame clones, with some not included. The data show some 100,000 clones, around 60% seen once. In its sample, this clone was seen a few times. The length of the CDR3 is 11 residues. V lost 5 bases to trimming and J lost 4 bases, with 6 bases between them. Germline values: CDR1 SGHRS, CDR2 YFSETQ.

This material consisted of CD8+ T cells sorted from blood, taken around week 55, from a patient treated with tofacitinib. The source is a human donor with alopecia areata. The chain carries TRBV5-1 and TRBJ1-2; a weak D match, TRBD1 (5 bases). Written as DNA, the CDR3 is TGCGCCAGCAGGACAGTCTATGGCTACACCTTC. Encoded protein: CASRTVYGYTF.